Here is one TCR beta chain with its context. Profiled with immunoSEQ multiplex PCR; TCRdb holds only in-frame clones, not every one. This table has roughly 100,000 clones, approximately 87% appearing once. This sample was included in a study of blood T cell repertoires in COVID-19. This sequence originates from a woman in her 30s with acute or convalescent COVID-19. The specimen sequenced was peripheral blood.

The CDR3 DNA reads TGTGCCAGCTCCCCTCACCCTGCGGAGGGCTACACCTTC. Translation gives CASSPHPAEGYTF. This chain links TRBV18 with TRBJ1-2, with D unresolved. The CDR3 is 13 amino acids. CDR1 KGHSH and CDR2 LQKENI come from the germline V gene. V was cut by 6 bases and J by 8 bases, with 16 bases left in between.